The TCR beta chain under discussion was sequenced for a study of naive and memory T cell subsets. Broader study findings: Possibly reflecting memory cells re-expressing CD45RA, a few larger clonotypes occurred in naive repertoires, especially CD8. TCR counts from RNA may reflect activation-linked expression changes.

In its sample, this clonotype was seen many times. Its cognate antigen is unknown. Both TRBC1 and TRBC2 were covered by a beta constant-region primer of two equimolar oligonucleotides. Ligated cDNA was amplified by four rounds of PCR with nested alpha and beta constant-region primers and SP2. The cDNA 3' end received a ligated single-stranded oligonucleotide carrying the SP2 primer and a 12-nucleotide UMI. In TCRdb, the UMI-ligation and nested PCR reads were re-called with MiXCR into one record per CDR3 protein. The sample has 150,000 or so distinct CDR3 sequences, roughly 23% seen once; the top ten hold over 0.09%. Per the germline V gene, CDR1 is MNHNY and CDR2 is SVGAGI (reference sequence). V was trimmed by 5 bases and J by 3 bases, leaving 5 bases between them. The CDR3 covers 11 residues.

The sample consisted of naive CD4+ T cells from blood. The clonotype originates from a human donor in good health. The chain carries TRBV6-6 and TRBJ2-7; D not resolved. The chain's CDR3 is CASSTLYEQYF. DNA for the CDR3: TGTGCCAGCAGTACCCTCTACGAGCAGTACTTC.